The entry that follows covers one T cell receptor (beta chain) sequence. What this receptor recognizes is not known. Per-nucleotide qualities are absent, and no much larger clonotype sits a single base away. TCR CDR3 regions were amplified from genomic DNA by multiplex PCR using the deep immunoSEQ assay. Extracted genomic DNA from each cell subset was spread evenly across all wells of several immunoSEQ 96-well plates, with each plate serving as a replicate. For sorted subsets, around 200 ng genomic DNA, equal to tens of thousands of T cell genomes, was loaded into each replicate PCR. Purified libraries were measured with a Qubit 3.0 fluorometer, size-checked on a Bioanalyzer 2100, and measured again with the KAPA Library Quantification kit. Every immunoSEQ 96-well plate was sequenced on a dedicated single-read 150-cycle Illumina NextSeq 550 flow cell. Per the original workflow: Because the immunoSEQ output held only junctional sequences and lacked quality scores, the filtering could not match the filtering applied to full-length reads. Sequences were annotated with PyIR, a Python wrapper for IgBLAST v1.9, and V/J genes and CDR3 were assigned using IMGT germline references. Reads with weak V/J assignments (E-value above 1e-6), missing CDR3, stop codons, out-of-frame junctions, or ambiguous translated residues were removed. V3J clonotypes were defined by identical inferred V gene, J gene, and CDR3 amino acid sequence. The percentage overlap between two repertoires was calculated by dividing the number of shared unique clonotypes by the size of the smaller repertoire. Richness of each repertoire was evaluated using RTK rarefaction, the Chao1 estimator, and Recon v2.1 estimates of unobserved clonotypes. Generation probabilities for all TCRbeta clonotypes obtained by the gDNA method from several donors were computed using OLGA. The immuneACCESS repertoire file appears here via TCRdb, limited to in-frame rearrangements. These files lack a portion of the clones; in checked studies, under half of the deficit traces to unresolved V genes, and the cause of the others is not known. V and J calls and clone size are as listed in that table; D and trimming were resolved from the DNA. For this sample the table gives about 2,500,000 clones, of which approximately 90% were detected only once. The top ten clones comprise under 0.15% of the sample.

The donors were healthy, HIV-negative adults who had no recently reported acute infections or vaccinations. Every donor was a Caucasian adult living in Nashville, Tennessee, USA. CD4+ T cells were enriched through magnetic negative selection, after which naive cells were positively selected on CD45RA and the remaining negative fraction served as the memory subset. After blood collection by leukapheresis, PBMCs were isolated using Ficoll-Histopaque density gradient centrifugation and then cryopreserved in the vapor phase of liquid nitrogen. Analytical flow cytometry was used to check the purity and quantity of every magnetically sorted T cell population. From each sorted fraction, genomic DNA was isolated and quantified by UV absorbance on a Nanodrop 2000c. The data stem from a study of shared clonotypes between healthy human individuals (dated by TCRdb to the early 2020s). Background for the entire study: The cohort comprised a couple of women and a few men aged 18 to 49 years. To estimate repertoire size and how much clonotypes are shared between individuals, the study performed deep sequencing of blood TCR repertoires from a few healthy adults. Libraries were prepared and TCR repertoires were sequenced by different laboratories using diverse techniques, in order to increase sequencing depth and limit assay-specific biases. For each donor, CD4 naive and CD4 memory were each run on three plates, CD8 naive on two plates, and CD8 memory on one plate. Each donor's leukapheresis produced roughly between about 0.9 and 9.5 billion PBMCs.

Beyond this particular receptor, the publication reports: Sampling was restricted to blood, and TCR repertoires in tissue are likely to differ from TCR repertoires in blood. Because the study included a small number of donors, the genetic and exposure-history diversity represented was limited. Based on pairwise subsampling, the degree of clonotype sharing among donors was expected to be affected by sequencing depth. When a few donors were compared, the shared fraction of clonotypes was roughly 5% for naive CD4, approximately 3.3% for naive CD8, about 2.4% for memory CD4, and 0.4% for memory CD8. Naive subsets generally had larger estimated clonotype richness than memory subsets did. Rarefaction of sorted-subset datasets indicated incomplete sequencing despite the large sequencing depth. Clonotypes shared by all four sorted-subset donors showed higher generation probabilities than non-shared clonotypes.

The source is a man younger than 35 in good health. The sequencing sample was made of naive CD4+ T cells sorted from blood. The label giving this sample's cell subset or site can be read as: CD45RA+ positively selected.

The DNA sequence is TGTGCCAGCAGCAAAATAGTGGGGCCGGCGCCTAGTAACTATGGCTACACCTTC. This yields the protein CASSKIVGPAPSNYGYTF. The rearranged chain carries TRBV21-1 and TRBJ1-2; the table calls TRBD1, which could not be checked here. TRBV21-1 is a documented pseudogene. The CDR3, cysteine through phenylalanine, is 18 amino acids long. Only the CDR3 portion is preserved as DNA: 54 bases, with reading frame beginning at the first base.